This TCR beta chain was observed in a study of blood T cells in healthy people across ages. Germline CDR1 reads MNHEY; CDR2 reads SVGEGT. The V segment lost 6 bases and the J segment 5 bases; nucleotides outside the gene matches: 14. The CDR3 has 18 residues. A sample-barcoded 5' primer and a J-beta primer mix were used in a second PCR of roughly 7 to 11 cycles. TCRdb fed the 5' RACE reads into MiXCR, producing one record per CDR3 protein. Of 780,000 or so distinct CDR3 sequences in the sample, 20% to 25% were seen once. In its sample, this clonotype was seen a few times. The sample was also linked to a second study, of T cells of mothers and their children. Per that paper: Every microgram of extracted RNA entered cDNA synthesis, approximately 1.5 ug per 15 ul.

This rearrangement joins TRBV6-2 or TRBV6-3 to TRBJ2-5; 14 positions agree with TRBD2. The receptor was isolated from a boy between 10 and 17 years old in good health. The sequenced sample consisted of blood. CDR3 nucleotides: TGTGCCAGCAGAAACCCACAGGGGACTAGCGGGAGAGGTGAGACCCAGTACTTC. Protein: CASRNPQGTSGRGETQYF.